The rows below give T cell receptor beta chains drawn from one sample of a study of CD4+ T cells in melanoma. Produced via immunoSEQ multiplex PCR; TCRdb's table is partial and in-frame only. Altogether approximately 6,900 clones are present, around 66% being singletons, with the ten largest covering 20% to 25%. The source material was cells from a culture (not recorded whether cultured in vitro). These TCRs come from a human donor with melanoma. The CDR3 runs from the conserved cysteine through the conserved F or W. Fields, in order: clone size, J gene, V gene, D gene, CDR3 protein, CDR3 DNA. A D gene is named only where the DNA matches it firmly. Clone size is not always given. Where it is, it says once, few, many or a class for expanded clones.

abundance: -; j_gene: TRBJ2-7; v_gene: TRBV27; d_gene: TRBD2; CDR3aa: CASSLNGRYEQYF; CDR3nt: TGTGCCAGCAGTTTAAACGGGAGGTACGAGCAGTACTTC
abundance: -; j_gene: TRBJ1-2; v_gene: TRBV29-1; d_gene: TRBD1; CDR3aa: CSVEATGGSYTF; CDR3nt: TGCAGCGTTGAAGCGACAGGGGGCAGCTACACCTTC
abundance: -; j_gene: TRBJ1-2; v_gene: TRBV3-1/TRBV3-2; d_gene: TRBD1; CDR3aa: CASSQPGTGAYGYTF; CDR3nt: TGTGCCAGCAGCCAACCGGGGACAGGGGCCTATGGCTACACCTTC
abundance: -; j_gene: TRBJ2-7; v_gene: TRBV6-6; d_gene: -; CDR3aa: CASSYPQETGYEQYF; CDR3nt: TGTGCCAGCAGTTACCCACAGGAAACAGGGTACGAGCAGTACTTC
abundance: few; j_gene: TRBJ2-7; v_gene: TRBV6-5; d_gene: TRBD1; CDR3aa: CASSNTGGGYEQYF; CDR3nt: TGTGCCAGCAGTAATACAGGGGGCGGCTACGAGCAGTACTTC
abundance: -; j_gene: TRBJ1-2; v_gene: TRBV7-8; d_gene: TRBD1; CDR3aa: CASSNRTGRGGYTF; CDR3nt: TGTGCCAGCAGCAACCGGACAGGGAGGGGCGGCTACACCTTC
abundance: few; j_gene: TRBJ2-5; v_gene: TRBV20-1; d_gene: TRBD2; CDR3aa: CSASPLARETQYF; CDR3nt: TGCAGTGCTAGTCCACTAGCGAGGGAGACCCAGTACTTC
abundance: medium-sized; j_gene: TRBJ1-1; v_gene: TRBV4-1; d_gene: TRBD1; CDR3aa: CASSPGTGGWDTEAFF; CDR3nt: TGCGCCAGCAGTCCCGGGACAGGGGGCTGGGACACTGAAGCTTTCTTT
abundance: medium-sized; j_gene: TRBJ1-2; v_gene: TRBV2; d_gene: -; CDR3aa: CASSEDLRGGGYTF; CDR3nt: TGTGCCAGCAGTGAGGACCTAAGAGGGGGTGGCTACACCTTC
abundance: few; j_gene: TRBJ2-6; v_gene: TRBV6-4; d_gene: -; CDR3aa: CASSEQGLSGANVLTF; CDR3nt: TGTGCCAGCAGTGAACAGGGCCTCTCTGGGGCCAACGTCCTGACTTTC
abundance: -; j_gene: TRBJ2-3; v_gene: TRBV27; d_gene: TRBD1; CDR3aa: CASSLMDRVNTQYF; CDR3nt: TGTGCCAGCAGTTTGATGGACAGGGTAAATACGCAGTATTTT
abundance: -; j_gene: TRBJ2-1; v_gene: TRBV5-6; d_gene: TRBD1; CDR3aa: CASSRSGDRVYNEQFF; CDR3nt: TGTGCCAGCAGCCGAAGTGGGGACAGAGTCTACAATGAGCAGTTCTTC
abundance: -; j_gene: TRBJ2-6; v_gene: TRBV30; d_gene: -; CDR3aa: CAWRVTAGGISGANVLTF; CDR3nt: TGTGCCTGGAGGGTAACAGCTGGGGGTATCTCTGGGGCCAACGTCCTGACTTTC
abundance: few; j_gene: TRBJ2-7; v_gene: TRBV3-1/TRBV3-2; d_gene: -; CDR3aa: CASSQERWRGNEQYF; CDR3nt: TGTGCCAGCAGCCAAGAAAGGTGGAGGGGGAACGAGCAGTACTTC
abundance: -; j_gene: TRBJ1-2; v_gene: TRBV4-1; d_gene: TRBD1; CDR3aa: CASSQDKGASGGYTF; CDR3nt: TGCGCCAGCAGCCAAGATAAGGGGGCCTCGGGGGGCTACACCTTC
abundance: medium-sized; j_gene: TRBJ2-3; v_gene: TRBV6-4; d_gene: -; CDR3aa: CASSDWPGSTDTQYF; CDR3nt: TGTGCCAGCAGTGACTGGCCAGGGAGCACAGATACGCAGTATTTT
abundance: -; j_gene: TRBJ2-1; v_gene: TRBV12-3/TRBV12-4; d_gene: -; CDR3aa: CASGDNEQFF; CDR3nt: TGTGCCAGCGGTGATAATGAGCAGTTCTTC
abundance: few; j_gene: TRBJ1-1; v_gene: TRBV7-2; d_gene: -; CDR3aa: CASSLESRAEAFF; CDR3nt: TGTGCCAGCAGCTTAGAAAGCCGCGCTGAAGCTTTCTTT
abundance: -; j_gene: TRBJ1-2; v_gene: TRBV28; d_gene: -; CDR3aa: CASSAQGRGFYGYTF; CDR3nt: TGTGCCAGCAGCGCGCAGGGTCGAGGGTTCTATGGCTACACCTTC
abundance: -; j_gene: TRBJ2-3; v_gene: TRBV19; d_gene: TRBD1; CDR3aa: CASSWTGLRTDTQYF; CDR3nt: TGTGCCAGTAGTTGGACAGGGCTGCGTACAGATACGCAGTATTTT
abundance: -; j_gene: TRBJ1-2; v_gene: TRBV12-3/TRBV12-4; d_gene: -; CDR3aa: CASSPSNYGYTF; CDR3nt: TGTGCCAGCAGTCCGTCTAACTATGGCTACACCTTC
abundance: few; j_gene: TRBJ2-2; v_gene: TRBV27; d_gene: -; CDR3aa: CASSLMGGRVTGELFF; CDR3nt: TGTGCCAGCAGTTTAATGGGGGGCCGGGTCACCGGGGAGCTGTTTTTT
abundance: few; j_gene: TRBJ2-7; v_gene: TRBV6-2/TRBV6-3; d_gene: -; CDR3aa: CASSYSSDKDLPYFSYEQYF; CDR3nt: TGTGCCAGCAGTTACTCCTCAGATAAAGACCTACCTTATTTCTCCTACGAGCAGTACTTC
abundance: medium-sized; j_gene: TRBJ1-2; v_gene: TRBV28; d_gene: -; CDR3aa: CASSLRGLGGYTF; CDR3nt: TGTGCCAGCAGTTTAAGAGGGTTAGGTGGCTACACCTTC
abundance: -; j_gene: TRBJ1-5; v_gene: TRBV30; d_gene: -; CDR3aa: CAWGHREGKPQHF; CDR3nt: TGTGCCTGGGGACACAGGGAGGGAAAGCCCCAGCATTTT
abundance: -; j_gene: TRBJ1-2; v_gene: TRBV21-1; d_gene: -; CDR3aa: CASSKNGSWPSGQGSKWDYGYTF; CDR3nt: TGTGCCAGCAGCAAAAACGGGAGCTGGCCTAGCGGACAGGGGTCAAAGTGGGACTATGGCTACACCTTC
abundance: -; j_gene: TRBJ2-1; v_gene: TRBV15; d_gene: -; CDR3aa: CATSRGAGYNEQFF; CDR3nt: TGTGCCACCAGCAGAGGGGCAGGCTACAATGAGCAGTTCTTC
abundance: -; j_gene: TRBJ1-5; v_gene: TRBV10-3; d_gene: -; CDR3aa: CAISESWQRNSNQPQHF; CDR3nt: TGTGCCATCAGTGAGTCATGGCAGAGGAATAGCAATCAGCCCCAGCATTTT
abundance: -; j_gene: TRBJ2-3; v_gene: TRBV9; d_gene: TRBD2; CDR3aa: CASSPGGDTDTQYF; CDR3nt: TGTGCCAGCAGCCCCGGGGGGGACACAGATACGCAGTATTTT
abundance: once; j_gene: TRBJ2-3; v_gene: TRBV6-2/TRBV6-3; d_gene: -; CDR3aa: CASSYSPSDTQYF; CDR3nt: TGTGCCAGCAGTTATTCCCCATCAGATACGCAGTATTTT
abundance: -; j_gene: TRBJ1-5; v_gene: TRBV6-5; d_gene: -; CDR3aa: CASRQGAGNQPQHF; CDR3nt: TGTGCCAGCAGACAGGGTGCAGGCAATCAGCCCCAGCATTTT
abundance: -; j_gene: TRBJ1-2; v_gene: TRBV5-5; d_gene: -; CDR3aa: CASIPPQRGGYTF; CDR3nt: TGTGCCAGCATCCCCCCACAGCGGGGTGGCTACACCTTC
abundance: few; j_gene: TRBJ1-5; v_gene: TRBV5-1; d_gene: TRBD1; CDR3aa: CASSSEPGTGGLQHF; CDR3nt: TGCGCCAGCAGCTCCGAACCCGGGACAGGGGGACTCCAGCATTTT
abundance: -; j_gene: TRBJ2-2; v_gene: TRBV7-2; d_gene: -; CDR3aa: CASSPRQTNTGELFF; CDR3nt: TGTGCCAGCAGCCCCCGGCAGACCAACACCGGGGAGCTGTTTTTT
abundance: -; j_gene: TRBJ2-7; v_gene: TRBV2; d_gene: TRBD1; CDR3aa: CASSEDRGLSYEQYF; CDR3nt: TGTGCCAGCAGTGAAGACAGGGGGCTATCCTACGAGCAGTACTTC
abundance: -; j_gene: TRBJ2-4; v_gene: TRBV11-3; d_gene: -; CDR3aa: CASSFGAGDIQYF; CDR3nt: TGTGCCAGCAGCTTCGGGGCCGGAGACATTCAGTACTTC
abundance: -; j_gene: TRBJ2-5; v_gene: TRBV6-2/TRBV6-3; d_gene: TRBD2; CDR3aa: CASSSSGGSETQYF; CDR3nt: TGTGCCAGCAGCTCTAGCGGGGGTTCTGAGACCCAGTACTTC
abundance: -; j_gene: TRBJ1-2; v_gene: TRBV6-6; d_gene: -; CDR3aa: CASSYSGQGYGYTF; CDR3nt: TGTGCCAGCAGTTACTCAGGGCAGGGCTATGGCTACACCTTC
abundance: -; j_gene: TRBJ1-1; v_gene: TRBV15; d_gene: TRBD1; CDR3aa: CATSTGQGAAEAFF; CDR3nt: TGTGCCACCAGCACCGGACAGGGGGCAGCTGAAGCTTTCTTT
abundance: -; j_gene: TRBJ2-1; v_gene: TRBV4-1; d_gene: -; CDR3aa: CASSQDWPGSDEQFF; CDR3nt: TGCGCCAGCAGCCAAGATTGGCCCGGGAGCGATGAGCAGTTCTTC